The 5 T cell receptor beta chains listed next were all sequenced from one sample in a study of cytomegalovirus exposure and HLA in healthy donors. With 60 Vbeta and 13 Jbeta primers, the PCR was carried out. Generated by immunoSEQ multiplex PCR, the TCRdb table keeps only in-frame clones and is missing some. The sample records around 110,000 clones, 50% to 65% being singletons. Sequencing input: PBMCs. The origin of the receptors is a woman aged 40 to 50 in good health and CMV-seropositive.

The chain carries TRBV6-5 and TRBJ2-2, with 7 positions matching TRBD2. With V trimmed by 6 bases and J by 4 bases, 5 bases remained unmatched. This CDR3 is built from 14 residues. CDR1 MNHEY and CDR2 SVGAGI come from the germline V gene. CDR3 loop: CASSPGGGTGELFF. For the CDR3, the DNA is TGTGCCAGCAGCCCGGGGGGTGGCACCGGGGAGCTGTTTTTT.

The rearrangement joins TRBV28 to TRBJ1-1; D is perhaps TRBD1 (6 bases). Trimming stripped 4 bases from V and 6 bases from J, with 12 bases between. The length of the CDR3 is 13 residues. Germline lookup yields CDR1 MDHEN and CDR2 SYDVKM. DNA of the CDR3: TGTGCCAGCAGTTCGGGGGGCAATCCTGAAGCTTTCTTT. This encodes CASSSGGNPEAFF.

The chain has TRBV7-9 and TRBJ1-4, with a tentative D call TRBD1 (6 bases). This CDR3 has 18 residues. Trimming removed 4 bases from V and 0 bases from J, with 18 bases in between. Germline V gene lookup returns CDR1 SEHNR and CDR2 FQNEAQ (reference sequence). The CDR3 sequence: CASSSMGPNRATNEKLFF. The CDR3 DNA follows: TGTGCCAGCAGCTCCATGGGACCTAACAGGGCAACTAATGAAAAACTGTTTTTT.

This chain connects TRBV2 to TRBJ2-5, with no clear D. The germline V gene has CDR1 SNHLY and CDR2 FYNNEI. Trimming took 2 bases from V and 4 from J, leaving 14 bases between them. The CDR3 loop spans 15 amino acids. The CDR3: CASSEPPAQAETQYF. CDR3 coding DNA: TGTGCCAGCAGTGAACCCCCTGCGCAAGCAGAGACCCAGTACTTC.

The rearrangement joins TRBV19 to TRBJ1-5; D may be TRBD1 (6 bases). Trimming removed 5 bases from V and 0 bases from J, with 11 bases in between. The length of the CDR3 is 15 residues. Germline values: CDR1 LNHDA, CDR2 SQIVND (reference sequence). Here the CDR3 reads CASSGTRSSNQPQHF. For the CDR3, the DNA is TGTGCCAGTAGTGGGACACGCAGTAGCAATCAGCCCCAGCATTTT.